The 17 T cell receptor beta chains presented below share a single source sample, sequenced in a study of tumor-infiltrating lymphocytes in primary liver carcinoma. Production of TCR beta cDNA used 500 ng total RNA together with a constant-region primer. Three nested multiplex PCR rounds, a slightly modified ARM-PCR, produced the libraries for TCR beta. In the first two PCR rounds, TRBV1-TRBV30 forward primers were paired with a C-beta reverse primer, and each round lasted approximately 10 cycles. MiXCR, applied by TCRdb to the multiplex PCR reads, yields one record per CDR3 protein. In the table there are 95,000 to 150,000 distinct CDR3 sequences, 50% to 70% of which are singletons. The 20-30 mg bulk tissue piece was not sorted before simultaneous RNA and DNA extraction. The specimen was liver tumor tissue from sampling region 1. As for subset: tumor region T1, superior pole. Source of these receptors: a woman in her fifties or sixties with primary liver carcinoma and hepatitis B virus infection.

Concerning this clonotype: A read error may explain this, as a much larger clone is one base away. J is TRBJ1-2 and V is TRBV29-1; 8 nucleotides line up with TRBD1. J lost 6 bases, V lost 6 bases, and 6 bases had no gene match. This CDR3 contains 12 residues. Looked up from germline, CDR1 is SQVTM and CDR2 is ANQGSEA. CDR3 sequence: CSVETTGDGYTF. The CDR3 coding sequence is TGCAGCGTCGAAACGACAGGGGATGGCTACACCTTC. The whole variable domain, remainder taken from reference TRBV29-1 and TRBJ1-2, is SAVISQKPSRDICQRGTSLTIQCQVDSQVTMMFWYRQQPGQSLTLIATANQGSEATYESGFVIDKFPISRPNLTFSTLTVSNMSPEDSSIYLCSVETTGDGYTFGSGTRLTVV.

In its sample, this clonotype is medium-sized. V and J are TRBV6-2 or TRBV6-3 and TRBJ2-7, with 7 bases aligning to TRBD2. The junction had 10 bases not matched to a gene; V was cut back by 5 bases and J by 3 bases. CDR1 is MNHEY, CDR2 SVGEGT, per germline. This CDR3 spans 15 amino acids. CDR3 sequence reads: CASSTPRRGIYEQYF. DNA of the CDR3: TGTGCCAGCAGTACCCCGCGGCGGGGGATCTACGAGCAGTACTTC.

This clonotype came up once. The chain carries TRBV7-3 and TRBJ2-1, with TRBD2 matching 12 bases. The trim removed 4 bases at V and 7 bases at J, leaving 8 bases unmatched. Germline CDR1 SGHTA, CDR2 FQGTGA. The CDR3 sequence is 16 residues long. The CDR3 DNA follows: TGTGCCAGCAGCTCCGGACTAGCGGGAAGGAGGAATGAGCAGTTCTTC. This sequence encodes CASSSGLAGRRNEQFF.

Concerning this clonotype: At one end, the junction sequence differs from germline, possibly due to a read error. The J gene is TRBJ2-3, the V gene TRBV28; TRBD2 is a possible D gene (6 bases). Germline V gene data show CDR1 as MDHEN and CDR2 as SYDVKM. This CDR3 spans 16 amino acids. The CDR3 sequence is CACSPPPSAGGRTQYF. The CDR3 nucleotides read TGTGCCTGCAGTCCCCCCCCGAGCGCCGGGGGAAGGACACAGTATTTT.

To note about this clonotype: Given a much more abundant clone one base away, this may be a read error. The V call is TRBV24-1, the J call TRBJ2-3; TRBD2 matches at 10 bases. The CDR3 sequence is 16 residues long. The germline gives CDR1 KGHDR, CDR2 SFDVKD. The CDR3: CASSDSAGGPRDTQYF. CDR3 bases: TGTGCCTCCAGTGATTCAGCGGGAGGGCCGAGAGATACGCAGTATTTT.

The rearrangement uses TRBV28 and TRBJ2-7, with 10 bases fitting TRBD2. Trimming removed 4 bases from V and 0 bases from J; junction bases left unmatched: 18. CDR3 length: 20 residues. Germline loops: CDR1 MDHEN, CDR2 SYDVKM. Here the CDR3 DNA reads TGTGCCAGCAGTTCCTTAAACCCCCTCGCCCTAGCGGGAGCCTCCTACGAGCAGTACTTC. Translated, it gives CASSSLNPLALAGASYEQYF.

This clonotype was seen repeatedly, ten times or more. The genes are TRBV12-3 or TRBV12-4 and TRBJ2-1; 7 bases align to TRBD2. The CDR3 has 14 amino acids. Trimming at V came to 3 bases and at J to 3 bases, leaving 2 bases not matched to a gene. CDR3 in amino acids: CASSLSGGYNEQFF. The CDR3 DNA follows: TGTGCCAGCAGTTTGTCGGGAGGCTACAATGAGCAGTTCTTC.

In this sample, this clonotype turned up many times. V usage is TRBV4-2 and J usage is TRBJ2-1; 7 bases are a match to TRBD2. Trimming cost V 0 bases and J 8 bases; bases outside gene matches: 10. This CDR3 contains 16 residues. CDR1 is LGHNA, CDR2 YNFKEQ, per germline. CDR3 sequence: CASSQDMVGEGDEQFF. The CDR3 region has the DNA TGTGCCAGCAGCCAAGATATGGTTGGGGAGGGCGATGAGCAGTTCTTC.

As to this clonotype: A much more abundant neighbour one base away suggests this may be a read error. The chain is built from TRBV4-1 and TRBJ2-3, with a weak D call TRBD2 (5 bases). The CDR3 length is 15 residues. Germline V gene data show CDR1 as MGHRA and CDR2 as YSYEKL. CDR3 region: CVSSQDKRSTDTQYF. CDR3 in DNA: TGCGTCAGCAGCCAAGATAAGCGGAGCACAGATACGCAGTATTTT.

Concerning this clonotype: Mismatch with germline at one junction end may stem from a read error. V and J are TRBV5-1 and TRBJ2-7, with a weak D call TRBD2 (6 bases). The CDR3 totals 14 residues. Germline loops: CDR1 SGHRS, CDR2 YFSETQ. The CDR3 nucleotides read TGCGCCTGCAGCTTGGGACGGGAGCCGTACGAGCAGTACTTC. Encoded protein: CACSLGREPYEQYF.

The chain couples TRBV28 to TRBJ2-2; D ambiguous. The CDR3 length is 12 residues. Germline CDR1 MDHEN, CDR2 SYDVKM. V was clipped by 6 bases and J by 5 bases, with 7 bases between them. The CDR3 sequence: CASRQPTGELFF. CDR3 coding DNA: TGTGCCAGCAGACAACCTACCGGGGAGCTGTTTTTT.

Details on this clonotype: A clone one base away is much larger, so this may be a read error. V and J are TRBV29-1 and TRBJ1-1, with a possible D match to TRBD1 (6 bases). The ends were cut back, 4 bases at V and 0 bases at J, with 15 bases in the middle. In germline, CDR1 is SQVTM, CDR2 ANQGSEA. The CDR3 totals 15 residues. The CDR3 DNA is TGCAGCGTTGGGAGGGGGTTCGACATGAACACTGAAGCTTTCTTT. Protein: CSVGRGFDMNTEAFF.

DNA for the CDR3: TGCGCCAGCAGCTTCGGGGACCGACCCAACAATGAGCAGTTCTTC. Protein sequence: CASSFGDRPNNEQFF. The chain carries TRBV5-1 and TRBJ2-1; perhaps D is TRBD1 or TRBD2 (5 bases each). The V gene lost 2 bases and the J gene lost 5 bases, with 14 bases spanning the gap. The CDR3 has 15 amino acids. Germline-derived CDR1 and CDR2 are SGHRS and YFSETQ.

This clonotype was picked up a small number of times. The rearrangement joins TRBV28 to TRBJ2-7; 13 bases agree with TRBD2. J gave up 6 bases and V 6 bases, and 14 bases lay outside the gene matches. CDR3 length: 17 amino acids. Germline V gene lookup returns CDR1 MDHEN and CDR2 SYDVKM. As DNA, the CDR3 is TGTGCCAGCAGCCCGGGACTAGCGGGATTGGTGAGAAGCGAGCAGTACTTC. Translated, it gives CASSPGLAGLVRSEQYF.

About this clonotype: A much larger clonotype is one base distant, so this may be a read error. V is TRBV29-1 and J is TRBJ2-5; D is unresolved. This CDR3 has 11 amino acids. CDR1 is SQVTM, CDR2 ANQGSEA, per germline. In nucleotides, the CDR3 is TGCAGCGCCCGGCCAGCAGAGATCCAGTACTTC. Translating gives CSARPAEIQYF. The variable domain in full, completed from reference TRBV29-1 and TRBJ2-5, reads SAVISQKPSRDICQRGTSLTIQCQVDSQVTMMFWYRQQPGQSLTLIATANQGSEATYESGFVIDKFPISRPNLTFSTLTVSNMSPEDSSIYLCSARPAEIQYFGPGTRLLVL.

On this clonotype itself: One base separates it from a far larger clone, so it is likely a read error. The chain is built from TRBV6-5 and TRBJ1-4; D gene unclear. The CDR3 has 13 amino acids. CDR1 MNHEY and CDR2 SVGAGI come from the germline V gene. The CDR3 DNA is TGTGCCAGCACTTACAGACTTAATGAAAAACTGTTTTTT. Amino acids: CASTYRLNEKLFF.

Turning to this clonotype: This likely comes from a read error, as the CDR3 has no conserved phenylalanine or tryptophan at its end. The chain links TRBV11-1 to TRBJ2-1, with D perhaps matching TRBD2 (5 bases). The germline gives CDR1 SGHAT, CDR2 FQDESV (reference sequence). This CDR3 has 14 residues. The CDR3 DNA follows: TGCGCCAGCAGGAGCGGCAGCTCCTACAATGAGCAGTTCATC. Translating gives CASRSGSSYNEQFI.